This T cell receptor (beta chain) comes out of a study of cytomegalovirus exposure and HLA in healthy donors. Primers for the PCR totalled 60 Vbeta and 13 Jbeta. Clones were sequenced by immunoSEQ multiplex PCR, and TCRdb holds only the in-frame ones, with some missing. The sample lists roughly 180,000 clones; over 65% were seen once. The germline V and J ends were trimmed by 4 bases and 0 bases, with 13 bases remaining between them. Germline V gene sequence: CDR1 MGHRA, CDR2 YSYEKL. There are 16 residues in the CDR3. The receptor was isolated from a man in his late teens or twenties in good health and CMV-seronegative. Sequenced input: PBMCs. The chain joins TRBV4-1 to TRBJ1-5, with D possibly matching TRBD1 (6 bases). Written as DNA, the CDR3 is TGCGCCAGCAGCCTATCAGGGGCGATTAGCAATCAGCCCCAGCATTTT. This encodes CASSLSGAISNQPQHF.